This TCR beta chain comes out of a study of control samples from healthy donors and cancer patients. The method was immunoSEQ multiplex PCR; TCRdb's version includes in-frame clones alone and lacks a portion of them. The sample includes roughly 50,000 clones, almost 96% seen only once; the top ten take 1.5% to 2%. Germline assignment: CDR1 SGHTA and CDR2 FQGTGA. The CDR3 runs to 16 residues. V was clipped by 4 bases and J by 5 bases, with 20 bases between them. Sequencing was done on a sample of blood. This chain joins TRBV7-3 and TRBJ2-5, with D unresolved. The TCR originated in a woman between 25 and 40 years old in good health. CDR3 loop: CASSSRVSPPSETQYF. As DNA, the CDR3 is TGTGCCAGCAGCTCTAGGGTTAGCCCTCCCAGTGAGACCCAGTACTTC.